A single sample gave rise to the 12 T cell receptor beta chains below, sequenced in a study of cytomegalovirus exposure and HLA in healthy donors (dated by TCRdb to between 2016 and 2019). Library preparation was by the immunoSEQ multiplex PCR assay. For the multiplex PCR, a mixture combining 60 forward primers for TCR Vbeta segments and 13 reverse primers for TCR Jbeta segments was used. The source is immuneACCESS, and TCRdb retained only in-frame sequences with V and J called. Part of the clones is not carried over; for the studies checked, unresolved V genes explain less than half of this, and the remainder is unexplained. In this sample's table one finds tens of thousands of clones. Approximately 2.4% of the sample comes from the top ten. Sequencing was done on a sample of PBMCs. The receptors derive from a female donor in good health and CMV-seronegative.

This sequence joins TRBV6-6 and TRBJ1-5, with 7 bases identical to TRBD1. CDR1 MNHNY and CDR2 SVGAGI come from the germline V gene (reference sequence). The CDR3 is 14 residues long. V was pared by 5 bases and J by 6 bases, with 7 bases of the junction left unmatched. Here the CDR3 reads CASSLRQGGQPQHF. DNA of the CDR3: TGTGCCAGCAGTCTACGACAGGGAGGTCAGCCCCAGCATTTT.

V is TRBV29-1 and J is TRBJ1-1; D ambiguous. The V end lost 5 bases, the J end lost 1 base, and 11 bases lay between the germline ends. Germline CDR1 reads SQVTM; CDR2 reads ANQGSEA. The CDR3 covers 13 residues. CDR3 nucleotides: TGCAGCGTTCTGGGCCCACGGAACACTGAAGCTTTCTTT. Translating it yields CSVLGPRNTEAFF.

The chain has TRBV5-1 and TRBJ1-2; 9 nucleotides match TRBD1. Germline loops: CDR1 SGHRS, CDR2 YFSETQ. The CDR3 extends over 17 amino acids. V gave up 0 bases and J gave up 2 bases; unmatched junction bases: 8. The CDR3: CASSLAGQGVLNYGYTF. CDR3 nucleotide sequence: TGCGCCAGCAGCTTGGCGGGACAGGGAGTTCTCAACTATGGCTACACCTTC.

CDR3 loop: CATSRDPQGAMNIQYF. The DNA for the CDR3 is TGTGCCACCAGCAGAGATCCGCAGGGGGCGATGAACATTCAGTACTTC. This sequence joins TRBV15 and TRBJ2-4, with TRBD1 matching 8 bases. V dropped 0 bases and J dropped 7; count of bases not matched to a gene: 8. Germline V gene sequence: CDR1 LNHNV, CDR2 YYDKDF (reference sequence). The CDR3 runs 16 residues. Based on the CDR3 plus reference TRBV15 and TRBJ2-4, the full variable domain is DAMVIQNPRYQVTQFGKPVTLSCSQTLNHNVMYWYQQKSSQAPKLLFHYYDKDFNNEADTPDNFQSRRPNTSFCFLDIRSPGLGDTAMYLCATSRDPQGAMNIQYFGAGTRLSVL.

Here the CDR3 reads CASSPRTSGGTGELFF. CDR3 nucleotide sequence: TGCGCCAGCAGCCCTCGGACTAGCGGGGGTACCGGGGAGCTGTTTTTT. The genes are TRBV5-1 and TRBJ2-2, with 13 bases that match TRBD2. CDR3 length: 16 residues. CDR1 and CDR2 from the germline V gene are SGHRS and YFSETQ. V gave up 4 bases and J gave up 5 bases; unmatched junction bases: 5.

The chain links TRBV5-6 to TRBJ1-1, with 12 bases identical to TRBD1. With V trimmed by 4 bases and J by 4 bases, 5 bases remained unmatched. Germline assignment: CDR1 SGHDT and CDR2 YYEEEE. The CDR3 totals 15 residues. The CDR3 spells CASSRDRGLFTEAFF. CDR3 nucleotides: TGTGCCAGCAGCCGGGACAGGGGGCTTTTCACTGAAGCTTTCTTT.

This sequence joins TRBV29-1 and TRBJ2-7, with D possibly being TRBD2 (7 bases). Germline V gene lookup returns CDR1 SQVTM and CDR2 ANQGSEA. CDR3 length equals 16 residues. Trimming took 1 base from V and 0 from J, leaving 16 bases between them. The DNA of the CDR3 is TGCAGCGTTGAAGTGGCAGGGGACTATGGCTCCTACGAGCAGTACTTC. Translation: CSVEVAGDYGSYEQYF.

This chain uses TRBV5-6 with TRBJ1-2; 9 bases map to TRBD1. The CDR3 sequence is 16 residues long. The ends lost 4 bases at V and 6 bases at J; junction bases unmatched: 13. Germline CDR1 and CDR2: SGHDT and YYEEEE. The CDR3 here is CASSGPSPGQGNGYTF. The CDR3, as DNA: TGTGCCAGCAGCGGACCCTCCCCGGGACAGGGAAATGGCTACACCTTC. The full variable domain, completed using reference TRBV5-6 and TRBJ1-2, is DAGVTQSPTHLIKTRGQQVTLRCSPKSGHDTVSWYQQALGQGPQFIFQYYEEEERQRGNFPDRFSGHQFPNYSSELNVNALLLGDSALYLCASSGPSPGQGNGYTFGSGTRLTVV.

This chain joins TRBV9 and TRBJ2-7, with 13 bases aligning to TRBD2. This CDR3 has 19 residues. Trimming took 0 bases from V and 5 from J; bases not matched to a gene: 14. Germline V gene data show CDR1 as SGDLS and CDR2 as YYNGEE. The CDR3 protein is CASSVGSSLAGGPSDEQYF. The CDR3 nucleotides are TGTGCCAGCAGCGTAGGTTCTTCACTAGCGGGAGGGCCGTCTGACGAGCAGTACTTC.

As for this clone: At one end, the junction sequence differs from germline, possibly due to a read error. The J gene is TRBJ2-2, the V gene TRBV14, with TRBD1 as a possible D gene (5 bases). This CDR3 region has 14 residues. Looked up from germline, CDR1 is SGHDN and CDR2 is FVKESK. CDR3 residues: CASSQVRGTGELFF. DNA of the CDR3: TGTGCCAGCAGTCAAGTTAGGGGCACCGGGGAGCTGTTTTTT.

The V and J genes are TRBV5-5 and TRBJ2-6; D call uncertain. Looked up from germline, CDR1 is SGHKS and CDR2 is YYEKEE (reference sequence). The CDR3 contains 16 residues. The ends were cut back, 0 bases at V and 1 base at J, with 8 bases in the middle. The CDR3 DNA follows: TGTGCCAGCAGCTTGGTAGTGAGGTCTGGGGCCAACGTCCTGACTTTC. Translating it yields CASSLVVRSGANVLTF. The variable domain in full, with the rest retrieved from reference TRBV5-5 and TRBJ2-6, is DAGVTQSPTHLIKTRGQQVTLRCSPISGHKSVSWYQQVLGQGPQFIFQYYEKEERGRGNFPDRFSARQFPNYSSELNVNALLLGDSALYLCASSLVVRSGANVLTFGAGSRLTVL.

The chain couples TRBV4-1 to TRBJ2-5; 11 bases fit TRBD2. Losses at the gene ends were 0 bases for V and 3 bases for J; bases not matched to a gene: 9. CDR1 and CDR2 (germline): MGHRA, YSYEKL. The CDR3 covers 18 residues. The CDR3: CASSQDPPGTSGKETQYF. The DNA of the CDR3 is TGCGCCAGCAGCCAAGATCCCCCGGGGACTAGCGGCAAAGAGACCCAGTACTTC.